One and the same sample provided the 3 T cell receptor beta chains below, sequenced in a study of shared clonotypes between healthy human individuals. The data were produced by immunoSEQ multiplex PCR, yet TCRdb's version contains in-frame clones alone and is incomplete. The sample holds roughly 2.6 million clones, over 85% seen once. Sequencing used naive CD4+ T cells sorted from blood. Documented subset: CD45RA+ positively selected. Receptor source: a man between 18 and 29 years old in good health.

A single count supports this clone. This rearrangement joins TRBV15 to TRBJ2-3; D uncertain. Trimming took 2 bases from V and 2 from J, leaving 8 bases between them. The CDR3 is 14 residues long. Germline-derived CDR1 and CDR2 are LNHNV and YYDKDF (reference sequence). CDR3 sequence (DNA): TGTGCCACCAGCAGACATAGTCCCACAGATACGCAGTATTTT. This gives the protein CATSRHSPTDTQYF.

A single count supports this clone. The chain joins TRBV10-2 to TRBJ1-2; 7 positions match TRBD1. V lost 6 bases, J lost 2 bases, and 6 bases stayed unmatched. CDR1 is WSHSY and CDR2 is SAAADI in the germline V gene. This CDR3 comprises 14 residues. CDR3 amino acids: CASSSTGTNYGYTF. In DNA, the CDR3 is TGCGCCAGCAGCTCGACAGGGACCAACTATGGCTACACCTTC.

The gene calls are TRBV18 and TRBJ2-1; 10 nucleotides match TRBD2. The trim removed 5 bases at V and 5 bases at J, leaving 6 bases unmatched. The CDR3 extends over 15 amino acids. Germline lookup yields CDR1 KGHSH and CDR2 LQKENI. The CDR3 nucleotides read TGTGCCAGCTCATACCGTGGACTAGCGGACAATGAGCAGTTCTTC. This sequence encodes CASSYRGLADNEQFF.